This T cell receptor (beta chain) was recovered during a study of T-cell memory formation after mild COVID-19. Findings of the study overall: CD4+ contracting clones were mainly CM and EM; CD8+ ones, EMRA.

The table lists this clonotype with a few counts. Its antigen is unidentified. Libraries for TCRalpha and TCRbeta carried sample barcodes and unique molecular identifiers via 5'RACE. TCRdb reprocessed the 5' RACE reads via MiXCR and lists one record per CDR3 protein. This table has roughly 170,000 distinct CDR3 sequences, under 20% appearing once. This CDR3 contains 13 residues. CDR1 is SGHRS, CDR2 YFSETQ, per germline. V lost 2 bases and J 3 bases, leaving 8 bases between the germline ends. The clonotype comes from a man between 18 and 35 years old who had mild COVID-19 (a few samples of this study predate the infection). Cell type and time point are not known. The chain joins TRBV5-1 to TRBJ2-5; D unclear. The sequenced sample was PBMCs or a T cell subset sorted from them (not recorded which). The CDR3 spells CASSFNPEETQYF. The CDR3 DNA reads TGCGCCAGCAGCTTTAACCCCGAAGAGACCCAGTACTTC.